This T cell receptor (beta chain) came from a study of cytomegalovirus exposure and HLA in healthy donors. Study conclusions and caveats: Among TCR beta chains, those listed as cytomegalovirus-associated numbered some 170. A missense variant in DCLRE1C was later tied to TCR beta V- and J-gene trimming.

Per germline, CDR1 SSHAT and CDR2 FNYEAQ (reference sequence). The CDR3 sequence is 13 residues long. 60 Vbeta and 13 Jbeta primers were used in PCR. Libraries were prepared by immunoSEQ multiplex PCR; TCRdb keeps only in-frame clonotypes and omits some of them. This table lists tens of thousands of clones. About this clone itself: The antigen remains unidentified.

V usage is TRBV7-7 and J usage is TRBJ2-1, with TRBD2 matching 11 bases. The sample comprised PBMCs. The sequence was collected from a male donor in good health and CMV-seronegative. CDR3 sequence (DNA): TGTGCTGTAGGGACTAGCGGTGACAATGAGCAGTTCTTC. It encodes CAVGTSGDNEQFF.